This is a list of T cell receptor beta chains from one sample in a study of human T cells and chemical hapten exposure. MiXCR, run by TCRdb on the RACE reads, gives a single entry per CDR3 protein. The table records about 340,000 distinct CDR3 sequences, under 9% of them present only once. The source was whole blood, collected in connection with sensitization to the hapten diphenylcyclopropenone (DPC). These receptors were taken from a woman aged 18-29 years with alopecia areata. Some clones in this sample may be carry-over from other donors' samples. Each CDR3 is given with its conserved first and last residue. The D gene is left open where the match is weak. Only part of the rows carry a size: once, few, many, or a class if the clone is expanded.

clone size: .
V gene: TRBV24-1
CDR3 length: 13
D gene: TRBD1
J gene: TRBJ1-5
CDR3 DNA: TGTGCCACCGGCACAGGGGGAGGTCAGCCCCAGCATTTT
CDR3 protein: CATGTGGGQPQHF

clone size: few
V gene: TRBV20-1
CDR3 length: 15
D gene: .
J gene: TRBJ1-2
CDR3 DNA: TGCAGTGCTCCTCAACCGACGACAGGTCCCTATGGCTACACCTTC
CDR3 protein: CSAPQPTTGPYGYTF

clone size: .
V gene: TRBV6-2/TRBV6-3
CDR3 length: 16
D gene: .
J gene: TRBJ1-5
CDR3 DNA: TGTGCCAGCGACATTTGGCTGGGACGCAGCAATCAGCCCCAGCATTTT
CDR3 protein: CASDIWLGRSNQPQHF

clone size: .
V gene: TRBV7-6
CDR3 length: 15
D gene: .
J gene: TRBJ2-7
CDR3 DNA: TGTGCCAGCAGCCTTATCTCGAGGGGATTTGAGGAGCAGTACTTC
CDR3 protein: CASSLISRGFEEQYF

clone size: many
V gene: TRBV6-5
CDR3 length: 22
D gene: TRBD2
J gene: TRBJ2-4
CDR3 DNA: TGTGCCAGCAGTTACTCGATAACCCGACTAGCGGGGGTCCCCAGCGCCAAAAACATTCAGTACTTC
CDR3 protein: CASSYSITRLAGVPSAKNIQYF

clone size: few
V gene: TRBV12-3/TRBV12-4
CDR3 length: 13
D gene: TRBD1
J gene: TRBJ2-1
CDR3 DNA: TGTGCCAGCAGTTCCCGGGACAGCAATGAGCAGTTCTTC
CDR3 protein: CASSSRDSNEQFF

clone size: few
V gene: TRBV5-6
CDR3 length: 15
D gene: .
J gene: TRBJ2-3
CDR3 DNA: TGTGCCAGCAGCTTTCAGCGCACTGGCACAGATACGCAGTATTTT
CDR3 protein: CASSFQRTGTDTQYF

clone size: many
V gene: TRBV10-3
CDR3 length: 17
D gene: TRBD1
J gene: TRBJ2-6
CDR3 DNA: TGTGCCAGCCGTCCCGGGACAGGCGTCTCTGGGGCCAACGTCCTGACTTTC
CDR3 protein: CASRPGTGVSGANVLTF

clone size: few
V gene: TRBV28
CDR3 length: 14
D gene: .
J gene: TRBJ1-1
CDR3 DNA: TGTGCCAGCAGTTCGGGTTTAGGGGCCACTGAAGCTTTCTTT
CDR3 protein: CASSSGLGATEAFF

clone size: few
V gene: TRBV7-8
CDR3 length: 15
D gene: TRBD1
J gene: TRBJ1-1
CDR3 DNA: TGTGCCAGCAGCTTAGAAGGGGACAGAGACACTGAAGCTTTCTTT
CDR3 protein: CASSLEGDRDTEAFF

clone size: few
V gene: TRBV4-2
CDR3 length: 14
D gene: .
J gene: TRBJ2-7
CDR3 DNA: TGTGCCAGCAGCCTGACCCTGACCAGCTACGAGCAGTACTTC
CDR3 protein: CASSLTLTSYEQYF

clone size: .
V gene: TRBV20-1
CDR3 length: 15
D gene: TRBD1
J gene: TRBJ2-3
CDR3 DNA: TGCAGTGCTAGAGATCCAGGGGGCAGAGTAGATACGCAGTATTTT
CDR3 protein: CSARDPGGRVDTQYF

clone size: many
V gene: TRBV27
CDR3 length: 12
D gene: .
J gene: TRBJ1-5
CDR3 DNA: TGTGCCAGCAGTTCTCGCAATCAGCCCCAGCATTTT
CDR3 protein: CASSSRNQPQHF

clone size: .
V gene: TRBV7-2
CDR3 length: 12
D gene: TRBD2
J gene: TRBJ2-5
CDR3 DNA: TGTGCCAGCAGCTTAGAAATGGCGGGGGGAGATTTC
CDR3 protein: CASSLEMAGGDF

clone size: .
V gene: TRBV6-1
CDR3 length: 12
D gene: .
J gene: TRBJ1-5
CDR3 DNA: TGTGCCAGCGGACAGACTTATCAGCCCCAGCATTTT
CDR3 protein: CASGQTYQPQHF

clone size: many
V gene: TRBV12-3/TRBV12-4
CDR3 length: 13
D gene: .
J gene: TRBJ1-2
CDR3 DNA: TGTGCCAGCAGTTTAGGGGAAAACTATGGCTACACCTTC
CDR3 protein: CASSLGENYGYTF

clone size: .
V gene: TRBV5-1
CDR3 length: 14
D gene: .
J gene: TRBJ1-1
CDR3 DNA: TGCGCCAGCAGTTCCCTAGACAGGAACACTGAAGCTTTCTTT
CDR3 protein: CASSSLDRNTEAFF

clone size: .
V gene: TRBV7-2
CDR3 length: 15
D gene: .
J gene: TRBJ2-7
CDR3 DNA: TGTGCCAGCAGCTTAGGGGCGACGGCCTCCTACGAGCAGTACTTC
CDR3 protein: CASSLGATASYEQYF

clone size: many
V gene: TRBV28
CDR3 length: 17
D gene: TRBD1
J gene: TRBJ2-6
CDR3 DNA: TGTGCCAGCAGTGGACAGGGTCCCAGCTCTGGGGCCAACGTCCTGACTTTC
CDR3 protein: CASSGQGPSSGANVLTF

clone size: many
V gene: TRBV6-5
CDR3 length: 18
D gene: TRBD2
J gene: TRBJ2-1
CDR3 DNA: TGTGCCAGCAGTTACTCTAACCTCCTAGCGGGGGGAACTGGTGAGCAGTTCTTC
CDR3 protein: CASSYSNLLAGGTGEQFF

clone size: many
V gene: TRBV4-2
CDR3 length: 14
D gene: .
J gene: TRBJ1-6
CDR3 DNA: TGTGCCAGCAGCCAAGACCCCCCCCATTCACCCCTCCACTTT
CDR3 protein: CASSQDPPHSPLHF

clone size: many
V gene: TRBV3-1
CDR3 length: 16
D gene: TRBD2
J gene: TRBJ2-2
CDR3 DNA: TGTGCCAGCAGCCCTACGTGGCTAGCGGGCACCGGGGAGCTGTTTTTT
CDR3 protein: CASSPTWLAGTGELFF

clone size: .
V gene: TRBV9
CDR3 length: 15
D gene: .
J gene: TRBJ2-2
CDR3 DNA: TGTGCCAGCATGGCCCTGAACCAGGGCCCCGGGGAGCTGTTTTTT
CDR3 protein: CASMALNQGPGELFF

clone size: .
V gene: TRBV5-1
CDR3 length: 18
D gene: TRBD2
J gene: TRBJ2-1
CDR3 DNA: TGCGCCAGCAGGACCGGGACTAGCGGGGGGGAAGCCAGGAATGAGCAGTTCTTC
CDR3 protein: CASRTGTSGGEARNEQFF